The 3 T cell receptor beta chains below were found in one sample sequenced in a study of patients and donors after allogeneic stem cell transplantation. TCRdb used MiXCR to reprocess the RT-PCR reads, holding one entry per CDR3 protein. Of 900,000 to 1,000,000 distinct CDR3 sequences in the sample, about a sixth were seen once. Sequencing used blood, either unsorted or a sorted T cell fraction (not recorded which). Receptors originate from a human donor who was either an allogeneic HSCT recipient or a stem cell or donor lymphocyte infusion donor (not recorded which). It is not recorded whose cells these are; they may come from a transplant donor.

This clonotype showed up just a few times. The V and J genes are TRBV27 and TRBJ2-1; D gene ambiguous. CDR1 is MNHEY and CDR2 is SMNVEV in the germline V gene (reference sequence). Trimming took off 4 bases at V and 10 bases at J, with 14 bases between the two ends. CDR3 length: 13 residues. For the CDR3, the DNA is TGTGCCAGCAGTTATCTATCTAATACGGAGCAGTTCTTC. It is translated as CASSYLSNTEQFF.

This clonotype was detected many times. The chain links TRBV12-3 or TRBV12-4 to TRBJ2-2; 13 bases are shared with TRBD2. V lost 3 bases to trimming and J lost 2 bases; unmatched junction nucleotides: 3. This CDR3 is 17 amino acids long. This chain's CDR3 is CASSFGGLAGNTGELFF. CDR3 in DNA: TGTGCCAGCAGTTTTGGGGGACTAGCGGGAAACACCGGGGAGCTGTTTTTT.

This clonotype has more than one count but fewer than ten. The rearrangement links TRBV5-1 to TRBJ1-1; D gene uncertain. The CDR3 extends over 13 amino acids. Trimming stripped 0 bases from V and 7 bases from J, with 10 bases between. Germline-derived CDR1 and CDR2 are SGHRS and YFSETQ. The CDR3 protein is CASSLGPAGEAFF. The DNA of the CDR3 is TGCGCCAGCAGCTTGGGTCCGGCAGGTGAAGCTTTCTTT.